This is a list of T cell receptor beta chains from one sample in a study of cytomegalovirus exposure and HLA in healthy donors. Clones were read by immunoSEQ multiplex PCR, and TCRdb kept only the in-frame ones, dropping some. The sample lists about 250,000 clones, around 65% occurring once. The sample consisted of PBMCs. These receptors all come from a female donor in good health and CMV-seronegative. CDR3s include the opening cysteine and the closing phenylalanine or tryptophan. A D gene is named only where the DNA matches it firmly. Size tells how often a clone was seen (once, few, many) or the class of an expanded clone, and some rows leave it out.

>TRBD2|NA|TRBJ2-2|TRBV7-9
CSSSLARQLAGAGELFF
TGTTCCAGCAGCTTAGCGCGTCAACTAGCGGGAGCTGGGGAGCTGTTTTTT
>NA|NA|TRBJ2-7|TRBV2
CASSGGPTASSYEQYF
TGTGCCAGCAGTGGTGGCCCCACAGCCAGCTCCTACGAGCAGTACTTC
>TRBD2|NA|TRBJ2-1|TRBV9
CASSARGDTSSYNEQFF
TGTGCCAGCAGCGCCCGGGGGGATACAAGCTCCTACAATGAGCAGTTCTTC
>TRBD1|few|TRBJ1-5|TRBV5-1
CASSLDRGSNQPQHF
TGCGCCAGCAGCTTGGACAGGGGTTCCAATCAGCCCCAGCATTTT
>TRBD2|NA|TRBJ2-5|TRBV10-3
CAISEPSGSGETQYF
TGTGCCATCAGTGAGCCTAGCGGGAGTGGAGAGACCCAGTACTTC
>TRBD1|NA|TRBJ1-1|TRBV5-1
CASSTGGLKNTEAFF
TGCGCCAGCAGCACAGGGGGACTGAAGAACACTGAAGCTTTCTTT
>NA|NA|TRBJ1-2|TRBV11-3
CASSLEAGNYGYTF
TGTGCCAGCAGCTTAGAGGCGGGTAACTATGGCTACACCTTC
>NA|few|TRBJ1-5|TRBV28
CASLGTYNQPQHF
TGTGCCAGCCTCGGGACATACAATCAGCCCCAGCATTTT
>TRBD1|few|TRBJ2-1|TRBV10-3
CAISDPLGQGSNEQFF
TGTGCCATCAGTGACCCTTTAGGACAGGGGAGCAATGAGCAGTTCTTC
>NA|NA|TRBJ2-2|TRBV19
CASSPGTGGTGELFF
TGTGCCAGTAGTCCCGGGACCGGGGGCACCGGGGAGCTGTTTTTT
>NA|NA|TRBJ2-2|TRBV6-1
CASSELGNTGELFF
TGTGCCAGCAGTGAACTCGGGAACACCGGGGAGCTGTTTTTT
>TRBD2|NA|TRBJ2-7|TRBV5-4
CASSLQTSGIPYEQYF
TGTGCCAGCAGCCTCCAGACTAGCGGGATTCCCTACGAGCAGTACTTC
>TRBD1|NA|TRBJ2-7|TRBV2
CASGTARSYEQYF
TGTGCCAGCGGGACAGCGAGATCCTACGAGCAGTACTTC
>TRBD2|NA|TRBJ2-1|TRBV5-1
CASTRTSGNNEQFF
TGCGCCAGCACCCGGACTAGCGGCAACAATGAGCAGTTCTTC
>TRBD2|NA|TRBJ2-2|TRBV18
CASSQGLAGEGGTGELFF
TGTGCCAGCTCACAAGGACTAGCGGGAGAAGGAGGGACCGGGGAGCTGTTTTTT
>NA|NA|TRBJ2-7|TRBV5-1
CASRSEFPSQEQYF
TGCGCCAGCAGGAGCGAATTCCCGTCGCAGGAGCAGTACTTC
>NA|NA|TRBJ1-1|TRBV18
CPSSPADSHNTEAFF
TGTCCCAGCTCACCAGCCGACAGCCACAACACTGAAGCTTTCTTT
>TRBD2|NA|TRBJ2-1|TRBV7-6
CASSLIAGNSYNEQFF
TGTGCCAGCAGCCTTATAGCGGGAAACTCCTACAATGAGCAGTTCTTC
>TRBD2|NA|TRBJ2-1|TRBV9
CASSSHGLAGGPFPNEQFF
TGTGCCAGCAGCTCCCATGGACTAGCGGGAGGGCCTTTTCCGAATGAGCAGTTCTTC
>TRBD2|NA|TRBJ2-2|TRBV30
CAWSPPGLAGTNTGELFF
TGTGCCTGGAGTCCCCCAGGACTAGCGGGAACGAACACCGGGGAGCTGTTTTTT
>NA|NA|TRBJ2-5|TRBV5-1
CASRTGVQETQYF
TGCGCCAGTAGGACGGGGGTTCAAGAGACCCAGTACTTC
>TRBD2|NA|TRBJ2-1|TRBV28
CASSKRLAGDGEQFF
TGTGCCAGCAGCAAGCGACTAGCGGGAGATGGCGAGCAGTTCTTC
>NA|NA|TRBJ2-6|TRBV19
CASRSGTLILSGANVLTF
TGTGCCAGTAGATCCGGGACTCTAATACTCTCTGGGGCCAACGTCCTGACTTTC
>TRBD2|NA|TRBJ2-1|TRBV10-3
CAISRGLGLAGEDEQFF
TGTGCCATCAGTCGGGGATTAGGACTAGCGGGAGAAGATGAGCAGTTCTTC
>NA|few|TRBJ2-5|TRBV10-1
CASSHGWETQYF
TGCGCCAGCAGCCACGGTTGGGAGACCCAGTACTTC
>NA|NA|TRBJ1-5|TRBV2
CASLDPREGGGNQPQHF
TGTGCCAGCCTCGACCCCAGGGAGGGTGGTGGCAATCAGCCCCAGCATTTT